This entry is about one T cell receptor beta chain. The antigen remains unidentified. These data originate in a study of OX40 agonist ivuxolimab in advanced cancers. Study in general: Partial responses were achieved by three patients, of whom one had hepatocellular carcinoma and two had cutaneous melanoma. Notes on the study in general: CD4+ and CD8+ blood T cells expanded clonally by week 6 at 0.1 to 3.0 mg/kg. In general, CD8+ T cells held more expanded clones than CD4+ did, on average.

The assay was immunoSEQ multiplex PCR, and TCRdb's table has in-frame clones only and misses some. The sample consists of some 74,000 clones, roughly 88% of them appearing once. Prior autoimmune disease or systemic immunosuppression barred patients. This clonotype was obtained from an adult with an advanced solid tumor such as melanoma, head and neck, liver or kidney cancer. This sample comprised CD4+ or CD8+ T cells sorted from blood, obtained in a trial of the OX40 agonist ivuxolimab.

The CDR3 region is CASSYITGELFF. The CDR3 DNA is TGTGCCAGCAGTTACATCACCGGGGAGCTGTTTTTT. The gene calls are TRBV7-9 and TRBJ2-2; D gene ambiguous. The V gene lost 6 bases and the J gene lost 4 bases, with 6 bases spanning the gap. The CDR3 extends over 12 amino acids. Germline loops: CDR1 SEHNR, CDR2 FQNEAQ (reference sequence).